This entry describes one T cell receptor (beta chain). The CDR3 loop spans 16 amino acids. In germline, CDR1 is MGHDK, CDR2 SYGVNS. V gave up 3 bases and J gave up 2 bases, with 13 bases separating them. Original analysis: Nucleated cell counts were estimated from reference gene primer amplification. TCRdb's table, derived via immunoSEQ multiplex PCR, lists solely in-frame clones and lacks some. The D gene and trimming were derived from the DNA, and the V and J assignments and clone size from that table. The sample includes roughly 250,000 clones, around 85% of them seen just once. The data are from a study of blood T cell repertoires in COVID-19. Study information: Samples of COVID-19 (acute and convalescent) were obtained from the United States, Italy and Spain.

This rearrangement joins TRBV25-1 to TRBJ1-4; D gene unclear. Sequencing was carried out using peripheral blood. This sequence was found in a middle-aged woman with active or convalescent COVID-19. The CDR3, as DNA: TGTGCCAGCAGTGACAAAAGGCCGGGGACTAATGAAAAACTGTTTTTT. Translation: CASSDKRPGTNEKLFF. Looking up the rest from reference TRBV25-1 and TRBJ1-4 gives the full variable domain: EADIYQTPRYLVIGTGKKITLECSQTMGHDKMYWYQQDPGMELHLIHYSYGVNSTEKGDLSSESTVSRIRTEHFPLTLESARPSHTSQYLCASSDKRPGTNEKLFFGSGTQLSVL.